This entry lists 8 T cell receptor beta chains sequenced from one sample in a study of spatial heterogeneity in lung cancer. Time point of the sample: sample taken at primary tumor resection. From tumor, nontumor lung or frozen PBMC, whole RNA was taken unsorted for sequencing. One entry per CDR3 protein, called by TCRdb with MiXCR from the 5' RACE reads. There are approximately 47,000 distinct CDR3 sequences in the sample; roughly 7.6% occur only once, and around 13% lies in the top ten. The sample consisted of PBMCs, taken at surgery. The receptors come from a female donor with early-stage non-small cell lung cancer.

The chain joins TRBV14 to TRBJ1-6; D may be TRBD1 (5 bases). V lost 4 bases, J lost 5 bases, and 6 bases lay in between. The length of the CDR3 is 13 residues. Looked up from germline, CDR1 is SGHDN and CDR2 is FVKESK. CDR3 loop: CASSRGHNSPLHF. As DNA, the CDR3 is TGTGCCAGCAGCCGGGGCCATAATTCACCCCTCCACTTT.

This clonotype was seen a few times. V and J are TRBV11-2 and TRBJ1-2; 7 bases fit TRBD1. Germline CDR1 SGHAT, CDR2 FQNNGV. The CDR3 sequence is 16 residues long. The V segment lost 0 bases and the J segment 5 bases; nucleotides outside the gene matches: 9. CDR3: CASSLDWRQGAYGYTF. Here the CDR3 DNA reads TGTGCCAGCAGCTTAGATTGGAGACAGGGAGCGTATGGCTACACCTTC.

This clonotype has just a few counts. V and J are TRBV7-9 and TRBJ2-5, with D possibly being TRBD2 (5 bases). The germline V gene encodes CDR1 SEHNR and CDR2 FQNEAQ (reference sequence). This CDR3 contains 16 residues. Trimming took 1 base from V and 4 from J, leaving 16 bases between them. CDR3 loop: CASSLGRDGLAETQYF. As DNA, the CDR3 is TGTGCCAGCAGCTTAGGTCGCGATGGACTCGCAGAGACCCAGTACTTC.

This clonotype was seen repeatedly, ten times or more. The rearrangement joins TRBV6-2 or TRBV6-3 to TRBJ1-2; 8 bases match TRBD1. CDR3 length: 16 residues. The trim removed 2 bases at V and 4 bases at J, leaving 9 bases unmatched. Germline values: CDR1 MNHEY, CDR2 SVGEGT. CDR3 sequence: CASSYEQPGQAYGYTF. In nucleotides, the CDR3 is TGTGCCAGCAGTTACGAACAACCGGGACAGGCCTATGGCTACACCTTC.

This clonotype came up many times. The chain is built from TRBV5-5 and TRBJ1-6; D might be TRBD1 (6 bases). The CDR3 runs 16 residues. Germline assignment: CDR1 SGHKS and CDR2 YYEKEE (reference sequence). The V gene lost 0 bases and the J gene lost 8 bases, with 15 bases spanning the gap. The CDR3 coding sequence is TGTGCCAGCAGCTTGGATTTGGACAGTCGGTATTCACCCCTCCACTTT. It codes for CASSLDLDSRYSPLHF.

This clonotype was counted only a few times. The gene calls are TRBV10-3 and TRBJ2-5; a weak D match, TRBD1 (5 bases). The germline gives CDR1 ENHRY, CDR2 SYGVKD. V dropped 0 bases and J dropped 5 bases, with 10 bases sitting between them. The CDR3 runs to 14 residues. The CDR3, as DNA: TGTGCCATCAGTGAGTCAAGGGGTCTGGAGACCCAGTACTTC. Translating it yields CAISESRGLETQYF.

About this clonotype itself: A junction boundary mismatches the germline segment, possibly from a read error. This sequence joins TRBV6-5 and TRBJ1-2; D gene unclear. The CDR3 extends over 17 amino acids. Germline V gene sequence: CDR1 MNHEY, CDR2 SVGAGI. CDR3 coding DNA: TGTGCCAGCAGCTCTTTCTATCAGGCGTCGGGCAACTATGGCTACAACTTC. It yields the protein CASSSFYQASGNYGYNF.

The rearrangement joins TRBV5-5 to TRBJ1-2; TRBD1 might be the D (5 bases). V was clipped by 0 bases and J by 0 bases, with 12 bases between them. Germline values: CDR1 SGHKS, CDR2 YYEKEE (reference sequence). CDR3 length: 16 residues. The CDR3 DNA sequence: TGTGCCAGCAGCTTGGTCCGGACAAGCTCTAACTATGGCTACACCTTC. This gives the protein CASSLVRTSSNYGYTF.